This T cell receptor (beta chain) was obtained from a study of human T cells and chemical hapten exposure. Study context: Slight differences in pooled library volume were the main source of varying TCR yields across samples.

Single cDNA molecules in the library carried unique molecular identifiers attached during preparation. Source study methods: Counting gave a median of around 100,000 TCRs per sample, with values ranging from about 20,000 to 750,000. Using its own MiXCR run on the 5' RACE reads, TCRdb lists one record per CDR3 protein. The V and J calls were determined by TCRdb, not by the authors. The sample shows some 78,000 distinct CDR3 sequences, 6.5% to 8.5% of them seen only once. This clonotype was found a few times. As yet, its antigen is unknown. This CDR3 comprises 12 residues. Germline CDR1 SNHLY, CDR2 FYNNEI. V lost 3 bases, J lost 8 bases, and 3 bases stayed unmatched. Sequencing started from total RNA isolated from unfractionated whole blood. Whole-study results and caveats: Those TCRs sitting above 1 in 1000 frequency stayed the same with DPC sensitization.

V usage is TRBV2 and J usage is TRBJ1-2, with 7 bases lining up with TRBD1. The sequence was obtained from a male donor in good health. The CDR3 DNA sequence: TGTGCCAGCAGTGACACAGGGGTAGGCTACACCTTC. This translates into CASSDTGVGYTF.